Detailed here is one TCR beta chain. Its antigen is currently unknown. This sample was included in a study of shared clonotypes between healthy human individuals. Naive CD8 cells comprised CD45RO-negative, CCR7-positively selected cells, excluding terminally differentiated effector memory CD45RA+ cells. The study enrolled healthy HIV-negative adults without recent acute infections or vaccinations as donors. The CDR3 has 16 amino acids. Deletions cut 7 bases from V and 0 bases from J, with 16 bases between. Germline V CDR1 and CDR2: LNHDA, SQIVND (reference sequence). Sorted subsets were amplified in replicate PCRs using around 220 ng DNA, tens of thousands of T cell genomes. Here immunoSEQ multiplex PCR was the method, and the copy in TCRdb shows in-frame clones only, minus some. Seen here are about 680,000 clones, about 91% observed once, and the top ten hold roughly 24%. Overall study findings and caveats: Memory subsets generally showed smaller estimated richness than naive subsets did.

The sequencing sample was made of naive CD8+ T cells sorted from blood. V and J are TRBV19 and TRBJ2-1; perhaps TRBD2 as D (5 bases). The clonotype was recovered from a man aged 25 to 45 in good health. CDR3 in DNA: TGTGCCAGTACGGGGAGCGGTGGAAGCTCCTACAATGAGCAGTTCTTC. It yields the protein CASTGSGGSSYNEQFF.